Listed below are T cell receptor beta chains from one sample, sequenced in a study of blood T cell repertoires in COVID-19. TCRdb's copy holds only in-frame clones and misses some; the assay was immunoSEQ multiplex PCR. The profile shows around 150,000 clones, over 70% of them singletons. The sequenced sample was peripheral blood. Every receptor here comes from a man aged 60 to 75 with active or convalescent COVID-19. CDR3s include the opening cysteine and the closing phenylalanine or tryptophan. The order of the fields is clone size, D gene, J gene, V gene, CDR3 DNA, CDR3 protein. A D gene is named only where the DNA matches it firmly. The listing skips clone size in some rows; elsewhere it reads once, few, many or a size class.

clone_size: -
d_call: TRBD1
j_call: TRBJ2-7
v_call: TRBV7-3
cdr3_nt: TGTGCCAGCAGCAGAGGACAGGGGGGGTACGAGCAGTACTTC
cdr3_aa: CASSRGQGGYEQYF

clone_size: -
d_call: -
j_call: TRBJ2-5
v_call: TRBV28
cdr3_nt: TGTGCCAGCAGCTCCATCCTTCTAGGGGACCAAGAGACCCAGTACTTC
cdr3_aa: CASSSILLGDQETQYF

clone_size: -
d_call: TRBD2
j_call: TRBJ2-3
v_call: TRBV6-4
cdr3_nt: TGTGCCAGCAGACCTACTAGCGTGACAGATACGCAGTATTTT
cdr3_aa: CASRPTSVTDTQYF

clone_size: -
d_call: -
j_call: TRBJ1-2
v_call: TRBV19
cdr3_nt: TGTGCCAGCAGGATGGGGGATGGGACTACTGGCTACACCTTC
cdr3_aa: CASRMGDGTTGYTF

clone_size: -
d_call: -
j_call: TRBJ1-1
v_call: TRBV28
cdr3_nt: TGTGCCAGCAGTTTTAGGGGCAGGACCAACACTGAAGCTTTCTTT
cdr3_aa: CASSFRGRTNTEAFF

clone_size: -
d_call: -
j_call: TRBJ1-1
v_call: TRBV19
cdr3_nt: TGTGCCAGTAGTATCGGTACCAGGGATTGGGGGGGCCAGATGAACACTGAAGCTTTCTTT
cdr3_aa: CASSIGTRDWGGQMNTEAFF

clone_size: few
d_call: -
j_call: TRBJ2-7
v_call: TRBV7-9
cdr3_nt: TGTGCCAGCAGCTTAGGAACAGGATACTACGAGCAGTACTTC
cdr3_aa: CASSLGTGYYEQYF

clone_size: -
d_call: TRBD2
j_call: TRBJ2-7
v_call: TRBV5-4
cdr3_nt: TGTGCCAGCAGCTTGGCACTAGCGGGAGCCCAGTACGAGCAGTACTTC
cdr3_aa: CASSLALAGAQYEQYF

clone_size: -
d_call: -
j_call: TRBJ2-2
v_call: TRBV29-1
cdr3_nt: TGCAGCGTTGGGGGGCGTCAGACCGGGGAGCTGTTTTTT
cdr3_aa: CSVGGRQTGELFF

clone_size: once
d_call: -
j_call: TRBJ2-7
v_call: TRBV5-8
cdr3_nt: TGTGCCAGCAGCTTGGGACAGTTAAGGTCCTACGAGCAGTACTTC
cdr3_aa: CASSLGQLRSYEQYF

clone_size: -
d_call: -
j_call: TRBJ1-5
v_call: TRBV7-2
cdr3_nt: TGTGCCAGCAGCCAACAGGGTGGAAATCAGCCCCAGCATTTT
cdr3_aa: CASSQQGGNQPQHF

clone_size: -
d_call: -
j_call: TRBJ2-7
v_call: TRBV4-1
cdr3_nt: TGCGCCAGCAGCAAAGAAACTAGAGAGAACTACGAGCAGTACTTC
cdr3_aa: CASSKETRENYEQYF

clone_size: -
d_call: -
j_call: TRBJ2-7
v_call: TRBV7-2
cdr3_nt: TGTGCCAGCAGCTTAGGCCAGGCCGGAAACTACGAGCAGTACTTC
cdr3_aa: CASSLGQAGNYEQYF

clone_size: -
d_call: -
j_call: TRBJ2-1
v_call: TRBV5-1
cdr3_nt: TGCGCCAGCAGCTTGGGGAGGACTGGCGTGAACAATGAGCAGTTCTTC
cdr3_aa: CASSLGRTGVNNEQFF

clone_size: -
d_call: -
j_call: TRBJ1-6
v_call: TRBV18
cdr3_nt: TGTGCCAGCTCCGCTGGGGCGGGAAATAATTCACCCCTCCACTTT
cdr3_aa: CASSAGAGNNSPLHF

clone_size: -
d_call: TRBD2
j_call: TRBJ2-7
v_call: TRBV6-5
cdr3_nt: TGTGCCAGCACCCGCGGACTAGCGGGTGTAGAGTACTTC
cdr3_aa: CASTRGLAGVEYF

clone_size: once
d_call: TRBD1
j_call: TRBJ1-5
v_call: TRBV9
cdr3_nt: TGTGCCAGCAGCGTTACAGGGGCGCAGCCCCAGCATTTT
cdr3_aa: CASSVTGAQPQHF

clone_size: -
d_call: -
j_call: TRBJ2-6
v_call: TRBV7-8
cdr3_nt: TGTGCCAGCAGCTTAAGGGCCAGGACACTTTCAGGGGGGGCCAACGTCCTGACTTTC
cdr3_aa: CASSLRARTLSGGANVLTF

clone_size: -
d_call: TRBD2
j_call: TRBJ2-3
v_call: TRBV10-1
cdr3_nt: TGCGCCAGCAGCAAAGCGGGAGCAGATACGCAGTATTTT
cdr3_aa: CASSKAGADTQYF

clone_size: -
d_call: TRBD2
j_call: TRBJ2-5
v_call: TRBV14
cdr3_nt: TGTGCCAGCAGCCAGGGGACTAGCGGGAGCGGAAAGACCCAGTACTTC
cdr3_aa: CASSQGTSGSGKTQYF

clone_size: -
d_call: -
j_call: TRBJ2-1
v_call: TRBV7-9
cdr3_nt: TGTGCCAGCAGCTTTAGCCAGGGTCAGGGATGGAATGAGCAGTTCTTC
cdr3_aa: CASSFSQGQGWNEQFF

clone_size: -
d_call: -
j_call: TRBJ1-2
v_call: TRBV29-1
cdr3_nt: TGCAGCGCTTTTAACCCGGGATTTGGAAACGCTCATGGCTACACCTTC
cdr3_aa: CSAFNPGFGNAHGYTF

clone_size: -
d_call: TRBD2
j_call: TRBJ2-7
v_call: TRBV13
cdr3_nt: TGTGCCAGCAGCTTAGTCCGCGGGAGGGACGAGCAGTACTTC
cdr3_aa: CASSLVRGRDEQYF

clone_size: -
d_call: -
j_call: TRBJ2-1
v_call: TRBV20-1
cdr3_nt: TGCAGTGCTAGTCCACTAGTCAGTGTTTTCAATGAGCAGTTCTTC
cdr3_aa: CSASPLVSVFNEQFF

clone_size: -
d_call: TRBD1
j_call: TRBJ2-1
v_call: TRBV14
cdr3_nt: TGTGCCAGCAGCCAGCGACAGGGCACTTACAATGAGCAGTTCTTC
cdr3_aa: CASSQRQGTYNEQFF

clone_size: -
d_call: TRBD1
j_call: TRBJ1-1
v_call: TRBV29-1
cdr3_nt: TGCAGCGGATCGACAGGGATGAACACTGAAGCTTTCTTT
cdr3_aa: CSGSTGMNTEAFF

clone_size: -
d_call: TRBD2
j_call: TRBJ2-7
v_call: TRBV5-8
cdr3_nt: TGTGCCAGCAGCCGGGGCCTAGCGGGAGGCGAGCAGTACTTC
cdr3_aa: CASSRGLAGGEQYF

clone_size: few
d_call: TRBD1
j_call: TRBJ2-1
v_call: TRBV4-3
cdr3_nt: TGCGCCAGCAGCCAGCAACAGGGGGCGCTGGTCTTC
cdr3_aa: CASSQQQGALVF

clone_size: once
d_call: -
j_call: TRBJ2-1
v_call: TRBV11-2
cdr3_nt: TGTGCCAGCAGCTCCCTCAATGAGCAGTTCTTC
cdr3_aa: CASSSLNEQFF

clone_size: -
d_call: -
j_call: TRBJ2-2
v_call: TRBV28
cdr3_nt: TGTGCCAGCAGGAACAGGTGGGCCGGGGAGCTGTTTTTT
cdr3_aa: CASRNRWAGELFF

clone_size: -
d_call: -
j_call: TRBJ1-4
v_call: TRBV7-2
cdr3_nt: TGTGCCAGCCGGGACACAACTAATGAAAAACTGTTTTTT
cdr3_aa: CASRDTTNEKLFF

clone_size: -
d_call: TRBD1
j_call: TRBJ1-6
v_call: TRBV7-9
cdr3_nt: TGTGCCAGCAGCTTAGCGACGGGACAGTATAATTCACCCCTCCACTTT
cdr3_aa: CASSLATGQYNSPLHF

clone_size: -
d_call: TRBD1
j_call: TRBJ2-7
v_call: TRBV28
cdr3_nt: TGTGCCGTGGGACAGCCCTACGAGCAGTACTTC
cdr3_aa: CAVGQPYEQYF

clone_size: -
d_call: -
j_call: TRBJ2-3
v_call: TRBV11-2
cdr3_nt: TGTGCCAGCAGCTTAGGTCGAGGTAATACGCAGTATTTT
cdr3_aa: CASSLGRGNTQYF

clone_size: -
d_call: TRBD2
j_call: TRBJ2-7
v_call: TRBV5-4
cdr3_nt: TGTGCCAGCAGCCCACCTTTAGTTGGCGGGAGGTACGAGCAGTACTTC
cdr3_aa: CASSPPLVGGRYEQYF

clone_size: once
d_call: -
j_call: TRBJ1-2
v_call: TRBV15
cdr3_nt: TGTGCCACCAGCAGGAACGGGGGGGCTGACTATGGCTACACCTTC
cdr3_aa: CATSRNGGADYGYTF

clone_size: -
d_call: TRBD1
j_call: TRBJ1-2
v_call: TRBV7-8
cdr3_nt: TGTGCCAGCAGCTTATTTTCAGGGGGCGCCTATGGCTACACCTTC
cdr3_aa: CASSLFSGGAYGYTF

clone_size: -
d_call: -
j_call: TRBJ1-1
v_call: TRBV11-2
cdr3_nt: TGTGCCAGCAGCTTAGGAGGGAACACTGAAGCTTTCTTT
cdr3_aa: CASSLGGNTEAFF

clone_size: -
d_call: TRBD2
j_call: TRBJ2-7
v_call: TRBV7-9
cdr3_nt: TGTGCCAGCAGCTTAAGGACTAGCGGTACCTACGAGCAGTACTTC
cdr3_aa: CASSLRTSGTYEQYF

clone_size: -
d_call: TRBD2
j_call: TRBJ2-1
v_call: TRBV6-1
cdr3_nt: TGTGCCAGCAGCGAAGGGACTAGCAGATACAATGAGCAGTTCTTC
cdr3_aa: CASSEGTSRYNEQFF

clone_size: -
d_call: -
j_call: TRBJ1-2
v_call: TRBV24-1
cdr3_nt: TGTGCCACCAGTGACCGCGACACCCGTAACTATGGCTACACCTTC
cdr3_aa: CATSDRDTRNYGYTF

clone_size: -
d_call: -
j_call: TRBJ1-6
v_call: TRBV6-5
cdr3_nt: TGTGCCAGCAGCTTGAGAAGCTCCTATAATTCACCCCTCCACTTT
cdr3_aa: CASSLRSSYNSPLHF

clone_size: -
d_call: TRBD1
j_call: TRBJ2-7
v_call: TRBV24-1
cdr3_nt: TGTGCCACCAGTGAAGGGGGCGCGTACGAGCAGTACTTC
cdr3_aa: CATSEGGAYEQYF

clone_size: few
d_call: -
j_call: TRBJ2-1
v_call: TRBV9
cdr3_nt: TGTGCCAGCAGCCCGATGGCGGTCTCCTACAATGAGCAGTTCTTC
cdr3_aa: CASSPMAVSYNEQFF

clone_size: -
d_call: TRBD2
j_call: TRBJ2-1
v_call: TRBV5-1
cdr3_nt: TGCGCCAGCAGCTTGGGACTAGCTACCCACAATGAGCAGTTCTTC
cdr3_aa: CASSLGLATHNEQFF

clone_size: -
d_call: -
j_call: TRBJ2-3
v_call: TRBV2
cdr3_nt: TGTGCCAGCAGTGAGGACAAGGTGAGAGATACGCAGTATTTT
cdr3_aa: CASSEDKVRDTQYF

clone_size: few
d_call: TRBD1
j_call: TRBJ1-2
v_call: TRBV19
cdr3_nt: TGTGCCAGTAATAACAGGGGGCTTGGCTACACCTTC
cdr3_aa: CASNNRGLGYTF

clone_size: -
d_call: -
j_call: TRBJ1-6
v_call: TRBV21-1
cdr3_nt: TGTGCCAGCAGCGAGCCGGGACACATTTATAATTCACCCCTCCACTTT
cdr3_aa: CASSEPGHIYNSPLHF

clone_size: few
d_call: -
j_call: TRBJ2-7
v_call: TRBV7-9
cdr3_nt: TGTGCCAGCAGCTTAGATACGGGTCACGAGCAGTACTTC
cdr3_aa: CASSLDTGHEQYF

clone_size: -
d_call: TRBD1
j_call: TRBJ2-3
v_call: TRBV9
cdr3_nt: TGTGCCAGCAGCGCTCGACAGGGGCCAGATACGCAGTATTTT
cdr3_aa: CASSARQGPDTQYF

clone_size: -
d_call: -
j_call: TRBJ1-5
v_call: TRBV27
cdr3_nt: TGTGCCAGCAGTGCTCCGAGGGTCGATAGCAATCAGCCCCAGCATTTT
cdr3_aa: CASSAPRVDSNQPQHF

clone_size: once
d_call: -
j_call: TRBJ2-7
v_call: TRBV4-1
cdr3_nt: TGCGCCAGCAGCCCCTTGACGGGAGCCAGGTACGAGCAGTACTTC
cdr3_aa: CASSPLTGARYEQYF